The TCR beta chain described here comes from a study of Graves' ophthalmopathy and Graves' hyperthyroidism. The study, taken as a whole, reports: Stable hyperthyroidism and ophthalmopathy were told apart by a 13-signature model, which achieved about 90% sensitivity and more than 75% specificity.

V shed 4 bases and J 5 bases; nucleotides not matched to a gene: 7. This CDR3 has 14 amino acids. CDR1 and CDR2 (germline): MGHRA, YSYEKL. The study amplified TCR beta CDR3 regions using RNA transcripts. HTBI primers were employed in first-round RT-PCR, then a second-round multiplex PCR followed. TCRdb re-analysed the multiplex PCR reads in MiXCR, keeping a single row per CDR3 protein. The sample contains 500,000 to 800,000 distinct CDR3 sequences, approximately 39% of which appear only once. Other autoimmune disease, uncontrolled infection, pregnancy and lactation led to exclusion. Serum thyroxine and TRAb, along with clinical symptoms, thyroid ultrasound and orbital computed tomography, were what diagnosis relied on. This clonotype was seen repeatedly, ten times or more. Antigen specificity is unknown.

The sequence was collected from an adult man with Graves' ophthalmopathy. Sequencing was carried out using peripheral blood. The rearrangement uses TRBV4-1 and TRBJ2-7; 8 bases align to TRBD1. The CDR3 DNA follows: TGCGCCAGCAGCCGCGGACAGGGAACGAACGAGCAGTACTTC. It encodes CASSRGQGTNEQYF.